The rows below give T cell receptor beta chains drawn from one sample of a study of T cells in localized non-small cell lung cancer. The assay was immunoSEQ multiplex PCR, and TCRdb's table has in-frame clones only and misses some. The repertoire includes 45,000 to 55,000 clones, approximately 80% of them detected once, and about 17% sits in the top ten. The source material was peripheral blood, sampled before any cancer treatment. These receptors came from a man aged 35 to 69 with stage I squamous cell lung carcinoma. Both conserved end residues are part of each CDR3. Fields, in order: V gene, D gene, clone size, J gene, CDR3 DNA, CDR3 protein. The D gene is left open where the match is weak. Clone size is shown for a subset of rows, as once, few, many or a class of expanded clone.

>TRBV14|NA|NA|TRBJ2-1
TGTGCCAGCAGCCGGTGGTCGGGGGACAATGAGCAGTTCTTC
CASSRWSGDNEQFF
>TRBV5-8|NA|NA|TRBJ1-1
TGTGCCAGCAGCACTCGAGTGGGTTTAGGGGCTGAAGCTTTCTTT
CASSTRVGLGAEAFF
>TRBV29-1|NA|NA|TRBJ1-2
TGCAGCGTTACAGGACAGCCCAACTTGGGCAGCTATGGCTACACCTTC
CSVTGQPNLGSYGYTF
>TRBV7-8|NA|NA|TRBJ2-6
TGTGCCAGTAGAATTGGTAGCTCTGGGGCCAACGTCCTGACTTTC
CASRIGSSGANVLTF
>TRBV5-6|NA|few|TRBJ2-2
TGTGCCAGCTCGGGGCGGGGTCGGAACACCGGGGAGCTGTTTTTT
CASSGRGRNTGELFF
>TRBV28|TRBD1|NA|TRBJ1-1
TGTGCCAGCATGACAGGGCAAAACACTGAAGCTTTCTTT
CASMTGQNTEAFF
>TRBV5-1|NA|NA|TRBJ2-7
TGCGCCAGCAGCTTGGGGGGTTACGAGCAGTACTTC
CASSLGGYEQYF
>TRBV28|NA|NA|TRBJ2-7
TGTGCCAGCCTAGCAGGGGGGCTGTACTTC
CASLAGGLYF
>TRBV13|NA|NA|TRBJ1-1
TGTGCCAGCAGCTCCTCAAGGAACACTGAAGCTTTCTTT
CASSSSRNTEAFF
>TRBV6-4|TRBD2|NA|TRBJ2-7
TGTGCCAGGAATAGCGGGGGGAGGTACGAGCAGTACTTC
CARNSGGRYEQYF
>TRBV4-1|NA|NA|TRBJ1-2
TGCGCCAGCAGCCCCCTGTCCGACAGTAACTATGGCTACACCTTC
CASSPLSDSNYGYTF
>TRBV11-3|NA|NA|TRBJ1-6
TGTGCCAGCAGCTTAGATCGGGTCTCACCCCTCCACTTT
CASSLDRVSPLHF
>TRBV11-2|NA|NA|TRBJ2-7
TGTGCCAGCAGCTTATCCATGGGGCCCCGGGGCTCCTACGAGCAGTACTTC
CASSLSMGPRGSYEQYF
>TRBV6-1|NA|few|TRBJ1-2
TGTGCCAGCAGTGAGGGCCAGACTTATGGCTACACCTTC
CASSEGQTYGYTF
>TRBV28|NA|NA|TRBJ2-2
TGTGCCAGCAGTACCACAGGGGAGGCCGGGGAGCTGTTTTTT
CASSTTGEAGELFF
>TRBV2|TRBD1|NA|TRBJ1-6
TGTGCCAGCAAGGCCGGCAGGAGTCAGGGGGGTTCACCCCTCCACTTT
CASKAGRSQGGSPLHF
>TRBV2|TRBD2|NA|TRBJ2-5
TGTGCCAGCAGTGAAGCGGGGACTAGCGGGGGGCCCCAAGAGACCCAGTACTTC
CASSEAGTSGGPQETQYF
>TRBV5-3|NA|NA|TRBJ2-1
TGTGCCAGAAGCCCCGGGTACCAGGGCGGGAATGAGCAGTTCTTC
CARSPGYQGGNEQFF
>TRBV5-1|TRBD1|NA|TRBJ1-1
TGCGCCAGCAGCCCGACAGGGTTGATGACTGAAGCTTTCTTT
CASSPTGLMTEAFF
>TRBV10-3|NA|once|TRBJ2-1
TGTGCCATCAGCGGGGGCCCGGATGAGCAGTTCTTC
CAISGGPDEQFF
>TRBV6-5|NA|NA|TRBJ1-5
TGTGCCAGCAGTTACTCCGGGACTTATAGCAATCAGCCCCAGCATTTT
CASSYSGTYSNQPQHF
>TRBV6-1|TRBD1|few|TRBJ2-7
TGTGCCAGCAGTACCACGGACAGGGGCCCCTACGAGCAGTACTTC
CASSTTDRGPYEQYF
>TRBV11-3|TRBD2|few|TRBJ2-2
TGTGCCAGCAGCACCAGGGAGGGAAACACCGGGGAGCTGTTTTTT
CASSTREGNTGELFF
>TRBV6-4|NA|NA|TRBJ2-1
TGTGCCAGCAGCCCACAACAGGGTTACAATGAGCAGTTCTTC
CASSPQQGYNEQFF
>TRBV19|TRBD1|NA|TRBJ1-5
TGTGCCAGTAGTACCAGGACAGGGAGCAATCAGCCCCAGCATTTT
CASSTRTGSNQPQHF
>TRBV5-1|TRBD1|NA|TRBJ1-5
TGCGCCAGCAGCGGTCAGGGGGCCCAATCCCCGAGCAATCAGCCCCAGCATTTT
CASSGQGAQSPSNQPQHF